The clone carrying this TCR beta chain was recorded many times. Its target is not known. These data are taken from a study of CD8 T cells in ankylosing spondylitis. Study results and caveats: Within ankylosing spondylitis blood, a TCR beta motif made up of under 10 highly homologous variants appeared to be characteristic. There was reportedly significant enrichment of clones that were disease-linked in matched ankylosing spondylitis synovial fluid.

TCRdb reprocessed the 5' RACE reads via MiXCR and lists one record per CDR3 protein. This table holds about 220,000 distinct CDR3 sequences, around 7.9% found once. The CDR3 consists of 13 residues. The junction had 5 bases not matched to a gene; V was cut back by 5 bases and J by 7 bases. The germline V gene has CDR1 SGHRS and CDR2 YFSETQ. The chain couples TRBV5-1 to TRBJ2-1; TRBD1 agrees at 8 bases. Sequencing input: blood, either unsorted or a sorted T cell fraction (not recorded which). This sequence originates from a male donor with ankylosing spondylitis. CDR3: CASRPGGRNEQFF. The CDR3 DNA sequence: TGCGCCAGCAGACCAGGGGGCAGGAATGAGCAGTTCTTC.